A selection of T cell receptor beta chains follows, all from one sample in a study of blood T cell repertoires in COVID-19. Only in-frame clones appear in the TCRdb table, and some are missing; sequencing was by immunoSEQ multiplex PCR. Among 160,000 or so clones, roughly 88% were seen once, and the ten largest hold 6.6%. The sequencing input was PBMCs or T cells enriched from blood (not recorded which). The receptors originated from a woman aged 45-59 years who had recovered from COVID-19. The CDR3 runs from the conserved cysteine through the conserved F or W. The D gene is left open where the match is weak. Part of the rows lack a size; the others show once, few, many or a class for expanded clones.

-,-,TRBV29-1,TRBJ1-2,TGCAGCGTTGGGACAAGAGCTAACTATGGCTACACCTTC,CSVGTRANYGYTF
-,-,TRBV6-5,TRBJ1-1,TGTGCCAGCAGTTACAGACAGTTGTATGAAGCTTTCTTT,CASSYRQLYEAFF
-,TRBD1,TRBV19,TRBJ1-2,TGTGCCAGTAGTTTCTGGACAGGGGGAAGGGGGAACTATGGCTACACCTTC,CASSFWTGGRGNYGYTF
few,-,TRBV7-2,TRBJ1-2,TGTGCCAGCAGCTTACCTCCTCCGACAGTCGGCTATGGCTACACCTTC,CASSLPPPTVGYGYTF
once,TRBD1,TRBV27,TRBJ1-1,TGTGCCAGCAGTACCCGGGACAGTCGTTACACTGAAGCTTTCTTT,CASSTRDSRYTEAFF
-,-,TRBV29-1,TRBJ1-1,TGCAGCGCGAACAGGGTGGTGAACACTGAAGCTTTCTTT,CSANRVVNTEAFF
-,-,TRBV7-9,TRBJ1-2,TGTGCCAGCAGCTTACGTCCTGGCTACACCTTC,CASSLRPGYTF
-,-,TRBV9,TRBJ2-7,TGTGCCAGCAGCGTAGCGTCGAGCTCCTACGAGCAGTACTTC,CASSVASSSYEQYF
-,-,TRBV6-5,TRBJ1-1,TGTGCCAGCAGCAGAGCAGGGATGAACACTGAAGCTTTCTTT,CASSRAGMNTEAFF
-,-,TRBV28,TRBJ1-5,TGTGCCAGCAGTGCCTACCCCGGACAGTATAGAGCCGATCAGCCCCAGCATTTT,CASSAYPGQYRADQPQHF
-,TRBD2,TRBV7-3,TRBJ2-1,TGTGCCAGCAGCTTAGGTTGGGCTAGCGGGGGGTATGAGCAGTTCTTC,CASSLGWASGGYEQFF
-,-,TRBV6-1,TRBJ1-5,TGTGCCAGCAGTGAAGCGTTTGAGCAGCCCCAGCATTTT,CASSEAFEQPQHF
-,TRBD2,TRBV9,TRBJ2-3,TGTGCCAGCAGCGTAGGGGAGCGGGGGATGGGCACAGATACGCAGTATTTT,CASSVGERGMGTDTQYF
once,-,TRBV2,TRBJ1-1,TGTGCCAGCAGTTCTACAGGGAATACTGAAGCTTTCTTT,CASSSTGNTEAFF
-,-,TRBV7-3,TRBJ1-5,TGTGCCAGCAGCTTACAGGGAGGCCAGCCCCAGCATTTT,CASSLQGGQPQHF